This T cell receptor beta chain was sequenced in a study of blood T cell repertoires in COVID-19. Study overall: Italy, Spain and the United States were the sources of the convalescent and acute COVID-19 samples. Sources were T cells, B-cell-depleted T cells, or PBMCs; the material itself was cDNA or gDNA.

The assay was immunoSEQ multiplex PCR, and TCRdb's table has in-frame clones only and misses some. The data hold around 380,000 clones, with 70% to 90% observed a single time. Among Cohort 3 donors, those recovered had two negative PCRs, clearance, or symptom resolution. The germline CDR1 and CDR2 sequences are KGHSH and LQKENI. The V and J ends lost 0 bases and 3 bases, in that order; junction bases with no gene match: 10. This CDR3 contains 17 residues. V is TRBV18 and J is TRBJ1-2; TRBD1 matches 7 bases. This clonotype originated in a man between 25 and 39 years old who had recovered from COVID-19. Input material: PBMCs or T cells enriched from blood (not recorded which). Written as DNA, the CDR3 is TGTGCCAGCTCACCACCGATGGGGGCAGGGGGTCACTATGGCTACACCTTC. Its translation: CASSPPMGAGGHYGYTF.